This TCR beta chain was identified during a study of blood T cell repertoires in COVID-19. Assay used: immunoSEQ multiplex PCR; TCRdb lists only in-frame clones, some missing. Among about 160,000 clones, about 90% were seen once, and the ten largest hold more than 4.5%. The germline V gene encodes CDR1 KGHSH and CDR2 LQKENI. CDR3 length equals 14 residues. V was clipped by 2 bases and J by 5 bases, with 9 bases between them. The sequenced sample was peripheral blood. The chain couples TRBV18 to TRBJ2-2, with D possibly TRBD2 on 5 matching bases. The sequence was collected from a man aged 25-45 years with COVID-19, enrolled during active disease. CDR3 amino acids: CASSPNSGTGELFF. The CDR3 DNA is TGTGCCAGCTCACCAAACAGCGGAACCGGGGAGCTGTTTTTT.